What follows are 23 T cell receptor beta chains derived from one specimen sequenced in a study of shared clonotypes between healthy human individuals. Measured with immunoSEQ multiplex PCR; TCRdb has only the in-frame clones, and not every one. The table lists under 2,500,000 clones, approximately 96% of them singletons. Sequencing was performed on naive CD4+ T cells sorted from blood. Sample subset: CD45RA+ positively selected. All receptors come from a man between 18 and 35 years old in good health.

The chain combines TRBV5-1 with TRBJ2-3; D unresolved. The ends were cut back, 0 bases at V and 0 bases at J, with 14 bases in the middle. The CDR3 totals 17 residues. Germline assignment: CDR1 SGHRS and CDR2 YFSETQ. This chain's CDR3 is CASSLGSGSYSTDTQYF. In nucleotides, the CDR3 is TGCGCCAGCAGCTTGGGTTCGGGCAGCTATAGCACAGATACGCAGTATTTT.

The chain combines TRBV6-5 with TRBJ1-1; the match to TRBD1 covers 9 bases. The V gene end was trimmed by 6 bases and the J gene end by 1 base; junction bases not matched to a gene: 6. The germline V gene has CDR1 MNHEY and CDR2 SVGAGI. CDR3 length equals 15 residues. This chain's CDR3 is CASSPGQGPNTEAFF. CDR3 in DNA: TGTGCCAGCAGCCCCGGACAGGGGCCGAACACTGAAGCTTTCTTT.

The chain employs TRBV6-1 and TRBJ2-7, with a tentative D call TRBD1 (5 bases). The germline V gene has CDR1 MNHNS and CDR2 SASEGT. V shed 5 bases and J shed 6 bases, with 17 bases lying between them. CDR3 length: 14 amino acids. In DNA form, the CDR3 reads TGTGCCAGCAGTAAGACAGAGGTCGCCCCCGAGCAGTACTTC. Translated, it gives CASSKTEVAPEQYF.

The chain carries TRBV10-3 and TRBJ2-7; D not certain. The germline V and J ends were trimmed by 4 bases and 1 base, with 8 bases remaining between them. The CDR3 is made up of 13 amino acids. Germline CDR1 is ENHRY and CDR2 is SYGVKD. CDR3 bases: TGTGCCATCAGTGTCACGGTTTCCTACGAGCAGTACTTC. It yields the protein CAISVTVSYEQYF.

J is TRBJ2-5 and V is TRBV4-1; either TRBD1 or TRBD2 may supply D (5 bases each). The J call is doubtful: the DNA matches TRBJ2-7 better. Germline V lookup: CDR1 MGHRA, CDR2 YSYEKL. This CDR3 spans 13 amino acids. The CDR3 DNA follows: TGCGCCAGCAGGCCTGGGGGCTCCTACGAGCAGTACTTC. It is translated as CASRPGGSYEQYF.

The chain couples TRBV6-5 to TRBJ2-4, with D possibly being TRBD1 or TRBD2 (5 bases each). The CDR3 consists of 14 residues. The V gene lost 4 bases and the J gene lost 6 bases, with 13 bases spanning the gap. Germline assignment: CDR1 MNHEY and CDR2 SVGAGI. Here the CDR3 reads CASSFPGTPNIQYF. The CDR3 bases are TGTGCCAGCAGTTTCCCCGGGACCCCAAACATTCAGTACTTC.

V usage is TRBV5-1 and J usage is TRBJ2-3; D unresolved. Trimming removed 4 bases at V and 0 bases at J, with 9 bases between. Germline-derived CDR1 and CDR2 are SGHRS and YFSETQ. This CDR3 comprises 14 residues. The CDR3 DNA follows: TGCGCCAGCAGCCACCCCATTAGCACAGATACGCAGTATTTT. Residues: CASSHPISTDTQYF.

The chain employs TRBV29-1 and TRBJ2-7; 10 bases align to TRBD1. Germline lookup yields CDR1 SQVTM and CDR2 ANQGSEA. This CDR3 region has 16 residues. Trimming took 6 bases from V and 2 from J; bases not matched to a gene: 13. CDR3 DNA: TGCAGCGTAGTGACAGGGGGCAACCCTAAGACCTACGAGCAGTACTTC. It codes for CSVVTGGNPKTYEQYF.

Note on this clone: A much more abundant neighbour one base away suggests this may be a read error. Other DNA sequences in the sample encode the same CDR3. The rearrangement uses TRBV6-1 and TRBJ2-6; unclear D gene. Trimming removed 5 bases from V and 1 base from J, with 3 bases in between. The CDR3 extends over 13 amino acids. CDR1 and CDR2 (germline): MNHNS, SASEGT. In nucleotides, the CDR3 is TGTGCCAGCAGTTATTCTGGGGCCAACGTCCTGACTTTC. This codes for CASSYSGANVLTF.

The V and J genes are TRBV10-3 and TRBJ1-1, with D perhaps matching TRBD1 (5 bases). V was pared by 3 bases and J by 5 bases, with 10 bases between. This CDR3 spans 13 amino acids. Germline V CDR1 and CDR2: ENHRY, SYGVKD. The CDR3 DNA sequence: TGTGCCATCAGTGAACTAGGGGATACTGAAGCTTTCTTT. This translates into CAISELGDTEAFF.

The chain has TRBV19 and TRBJ2-7; 8 nucleotides match TRBD1. V dropped 2 bases and J dropped 3; count of bases not matched to a gene: 3. Germline lookup yields CDR1 LNHDA and CDR2 SQIVND (reference sequence). This CDR3 is 14 amino acids long. DNA for the CDR3: TGTGCCAGTAGTATATCAGGGGGCGGCTACGAGCAGTACTTC. Residues: CASSISGGGYEQYF.

About this clone: This same CDR3 is encoded by further DNA sequences in the sample. The chain is built from TRBV5-4 and TRBJ2-7, with D hard to call. Trimming took 2 bases from V and 3 from J, leaving 9 bases between them. This CDR3 contains 13 residues. Germline assignment: CDR1 SGHNT and CDR2 YYREEE (reference sequence). This chain's CDR3 is CASSFDGFYEQYF. The CDR3 bases are TGTGCCAGCAGCTTTGATGGGTTCTACGAGCAGTACTTC.

This chain connects TRBV5-1 to TRBJ1-5; 7 bases are a match to TRBD1. The V gene's germline CDR1 is SGHRS and CDR2 YFSETQ. This CDR3 spans 16 amino acids. Trimming took 4 bases from V and 0 from J; bases not matched to a gene: 7. As DNA, the CDR3 is TGCGCCAGCAGCCCGGGACAGCAATATAGCAATCAGCCCCAGCATTTT. It codes for CASSPGQQYSNQPQHF.

This clone was seen only a few times. The genes are TRBV19 and TRBJ1-4; tentatively, D is TRBD1 (5 bases). Germline lookup yields CDR1 LNHDA and CDR2 SQIVND (reference sequence). The CDR3 loop spans 14 amino acids. Between the trimmed V and J ends, which lost 5 bases and 8 bases, there was a span of 15 bases. CDR3 nucleotides: TGTGCCAGTAGTGTGGACACGGTCCTGGAAAAACTGTTTTTT. It codes for CASSVDTVLEKLFF.

The chain couples TRBV5-5 to TRBJ1-4; no clear D. The CDR3 has 16 amino acids. Germline V gene lookup returns CDR1 SGHKS and CDR2 YYEKEE (reference sequence). V was pared by 0 bases and J by 0 bases, with 9 bases between. DNA of the CDR3: TGTGCCAGCAGCTTGGTAGCAGTTGCAACTAATGAAAAACTGTTTTTT. The encoded protein is CASSLVAVATNEKLFF.

This chain links TRBV19 with TRBJ1-2, with 7 nucleotides matching TRBD1. From germline, CDR1 is LNHDA and CDR2 SQIVND (reference sequence). CDR3 length: 15 amino acids. V lost 5 bases and J lost 2; bases outside the gene matches: 8. CDR3 sequence: CASSSGRTGNYGYTF. In DNA, the CDR3 is TGTGCCAGTAGTTCGGGGAGGACAGGCAACTATGGCTACACCTTC.

The chain employs TRBV10-1 and TRBJ1-3; tentatively, D is TRBD1 (6 bases). The V end lost 4 bases, the J end lost 2 bases, and 6 bases lay between the germline ends. Germline-derived CDR1 and CDR2 are WNHNN and SYGVQD (reference sequence). This CDR3 is 13 amino acids long. The CDR3 DNA reads as TGCGCCAGCAGTGGGGGGCCTGGAAACACCATATATTTT. Translated, it gives CASSGGPGNTIYF.

About this clone itself: Other DNA sequences in the same sample also yield this CDR3. This chain connects TRBV18 to TRBJ1-2, with D perhaps TRBD1 (6 bases). The CDR3 covers 13 residues. Germline assignment: CDR1 KGHSH and CDR2 LQKENI. The V end lost 3 bases, the J end lost 3 bases, and 8 bases lay between the germline ends. CDR3 protein: CASSPDRDYGYTF. Here the CDR3 DNA reads TGTGCCAGCTCACCGGACAGAGACTATGGCTACACCTTC.

J is TRBJ2-3 and V is TRBV4-1; tentative D call: TRBD1 (6 bases). V was trimmed by 0 bases and J by 0 bases, leaving 25 bases between them. This CDR3 has 21 amino acids. The germline V gene has CDR1 MGHRA and CDR2 YSYEKL. The CDR3 region has the DNA TGCGCCAGCAGCCAAGATCGGGCAGGGGTGACGGATGCTCCTAGCACAGATACGCAGTATTTT. Amino acids: CASSQDRAGVTDAPSTDTQYF.

The chain combines TRBV6-6 with TRBJ2-3; D possibly corresponds to TRBD1 (5 bases). The CDR3 runs to 14 residues. Germline V lookup: CDR1 MNHNY, CDR2 SVGAGI (reference sequence). V lost 2 bases and J 5 bases, leaving 11 bases between the germline ends. The DNA of the CDR3 is TGTGCCAGCAGTTACGGCAGGGCACAAGATACGCAGTATTTT. The encoded protein is CASSYGRAQDTQYF.

The V gene is TRBV5-4, the J gene TRBJ1-1; 7 bases agree with TRBD1. V dropped 3 bases and J dropped 7; count of bases not matched to a gene: 12. This CDR3 spans 15 amino acids. CDR1 is SGHNT and CDR2 is YYREEE in the germline V gene (reference sequence). The CDR3 here is CASSSPWGQRYEAFF. CDR3 nucleotide sequence: TGTGCCAGCAGCTCCCCGTGGGGACAGAGGTATGAAGCTTTCTTT. The whole variable domain, filled in from reference TRBV5-4 and TRBJ1-1, reads ETGVTQSPTHLIKTRGQQVTLRCSSQSGHNTVSWYQQALGQGPQFIFQYYREEENGRGNFPPRFSGLQFPNYSSELNVNALELDDSALYLCASSSPWGQRYEAFFGQGTRLTVV.

The chain has TRBV10-2 and TRBJ2-7, with 7 bases aligning to TRBD1. The length of the CDR3 is 14 residues. CDR1 and CDR2 (germline): WSHSY, SAAADI. The junction had 7 bases not matched to a gene; V was cut back by 6 bases and J by 2 bases. The CDR3 sequence is CASRVGQLAYEQYF. CDR3 nucleotides: TGCGCCAGCAGAGTGGGACAGTTGGCCTACGAGCAGTACTTC.

This clone was observed a few times. The rearrangement links TRBV30 to TRBJ1-1; D remains ambiguous. In germline, CDR1 is GTSNPN, CDR2 SVGIG (reference sequence). The CDR3 totals 15 residues. Trimming removed 0 bases from V and 1 base from J, with 12 bases in between. The CDR3 reads CAWSVLSGKNTEAFF. CDR3 in DNA: TGTGCCTGGAGTGTACTGTCCGGTAAGAACACTGAAGCTTTCTTT.